A single sample gave rise to the 20 T cell receptor beta chains below, sequenced in a study of blood T cell repertoires in COVID-19. Some clones are missing from TCRdb's copy, which holds only in-frame ones; the method was immunoSEQ multiplex PCR. The data hold roughly 250,000 clones, with roughly nine tenths observed a single time. The specimen was peripheral blood. These receptors came from a woman aged 30 to 39 with COVID-19, enrolled during active disease.

V is TRBV18 and J is TRBJ2-5; D is ambiguous. V was clipped by 2 bases and J by 1 base, with 5 bases between them. CDR3 length: 13 residues. CDR1 is KGHSH, CDR2 LQKENI, per germline. In DNA, the CDR3 is TGTGCCAGCTCACCATGGGCCCAAGAGACCCAGTACTTC. Amino acids: CASSPWAQETQYF.

The V and J genes are TRBV5-4 and TRBJ2-3; D is undetermined. The CDR3 contains 14 residues. Trimming cost V 1 base and J 6 bases, with 12 bases left between them. From germline, CDR1 is SGHNT and CDR2 YYREEE (reference sequence). CDR3 coding DNA: TGTGCCAGCAGCTTGTTATCTACCAGGGATACGCAGTATTTT. Its protein product is CASSLLSTRDTQYF.

The chain recombines TRBV3-1 (or the pseudogene TRBV3-2) with TRBJ1-5; D is possibly TRBD1 (6 bases). The V gene lost 0 bases and the J gene lost 4 bases, with 10 bases spanning the gap. The CDR3 totals 15 residues. Germline V gene data show CDR1 as LGHDT and CDR2 as YNNKEL (reference sequence). The CDR3 region has the DNA TGTGCCAGCAGCCAAGATAGGGGGTGGAATCAGCCCCAGCATTTT. Amino acids: CASSQDRGWNQPQHF.

V gene TRBV9 combines with J gene TRBJ2-6, with a weak D call TRBD2 (6 bases). V was clipped by 4 bases and J by 1 base, with 18 bases between them. CDR1 and CDR2 from the germline V gene are SGDLS and YYNGEE. CDR3 length equals 18 residues. Here the CDR3 DNA reads TGTGCCAGCAGCCCTTGGGGGGTACATACATCTGGGGCCAACGTCCTGACTTTC. Its translation is CASSPWGVHTSGANVLTF.

The rearrangement joins TRBV3-1 (or the pseudogene TRBV3-2) to TRBJ1-2; 8 bases align to TRBD1. CDR3 length: 15 residues. Trimming cost V 3 bases and J 6 bases; bases outside gene matches: 9. The germline V gene has CDR1 LGHDT and CDR2 YNNKEL (reference sequence). CDR3 loop: CASSHRQGNENGYTF. The CDR3 DNA sequence: TGTGCCAGCAGCCACCGACAGGGGAATGAGAATGGCTACACCTTC.

The V and J genes are TRBV11-2 and TRBJ2-7; the match to TRBD1 covers 8 bases. Losses at the gene ends were 4 bases for V and 0 bases for J; bases not matched to a gene: 2. This CDR3 is built from 14 residues. CDR1 is SGHAT and CDR2 is FQNNGV in the germline V gene. CDR3 DNA: TGTGCCAGCAGCTGGGGGACAGGCTCCTACGAGCAGTACTTC. Its protein is CASSWGTGSYEQYF.

V is TRBV28 and J is TRBJ2-6, with D possibly matching TRBD2 (6 bases). This CDR3 is 15 amino acids long. V shed 7 bases and J shed 2 bases, with 12 bases lying between them. Germline assignment: CDR1 MDHEN and CDR2 SYDVKM. The CDR3 here is CASIPRGTGANVLTF. The CDR3 DNA is TGTGCCAGCATCCCGCGGGGCACTGGGGCCAACGTCCTGACTTTC.

The rearrangement links TRBV7-7 to TRBJ2-3; 9 bases agree with TRBD2. J was trimmed by 6 bases and V by 0 bases; bases with no gene match: 7. The CDR3 extends over 16 amino acids. CDR1 is SSHAT, CDR2 FNYEAQ, per germline (reference sequence). This chain's CDR3 is CASSLAGGGAGDTQYF. For the CDR3, the DNA is TGTGCCAGCAGCTTAGCGGGCGGGGGGGCAGGCGATACGCAGTATTTT.

The genes are TRBV5-5 and TRBJ2-3, with TRBD2 matching over 7 bases. In germline, CDR1 is SGHKS, CDR2 YYEKEE (reference sequence). The trim removed 0 bases at V and 1 base at J, leaving 2 bases unmatched. This CDR3 is 15 amino acids long. In DNA, the CDR3 is TGTGCCAGCAGCTTGGTAACTAGCGGCACAGATACGCAGTATTTT. Its protein is CASSLVTSGTDTQYF.

V and J are TRBV19 and TRBJ2-3; no firm D call. V lost 3 bases, J lost 0 bases, and 10 bases lay in between. CDR3 length equals 15 residues. CDR1 LNHDA and CDR2 SQIVND come from the germline V gene (reference sequence). The CDR3 nucleotides read TGTGCCAGTAGTATCCCGGCGGCTAGCACAGATACGCAGTATTTT. Residues: CASSIPAASTDTQYF.

This clone was observed a handful of times. The chain is built from TRBV19 and TRBJ1-2; 7 nucleotides align to TRBD1. The germline gives CDR1 LNHDA, CDR2 SQIVND (reference sequence). The CDR3 extends over 14 amino acids. V trimming: 7 bases; J trimming: 5 bases; junction bases outside the gene matches: 10. Here the CDR3 reads CASKISGTVYGYTF. Written as DNA, the CDR3 is TGTGCCAGTAAAATCTCCGGGACAGTTTATGGCTACACCTTC.

The DNA of the CDR3 is TGTGCCAGCAGGGGGTTAGACAGGCTGGGCACTGAAGCTTTCTTT. Translating it yields CASRGLDRLGTEAFF. The chain couples TRBV27 to TRBJ1-1; possibly TRBD1 for D (6 bases). Trimming pared 6 bases from V and 4 bases from J, leaving 18 bases between. Germline CDR1 and CDR2: MNHEY and SMNVEV (reference sequence). CDR3 length: 15 amino acids.

This clone was detected once. The chain employs TRBV5-1 and TRBJ2-3; D is perhaps TRBD2 (6 bases). The germline gives CDR1 SGHRS, CDR2 YFSETQ. Trimming took off 6 bases at V and 8 bases at J, with 10 bases between the two ends. The CDR3 contains 11 residues. The CDR3 spells CASTFSGTQYF. The CDR3 region has the DNA TGCGCCAGCACCTTTAGCGGTACGCAGTATTTT.

V usage is TRBV6-5 and J usage is TRBJ2-7; D possibly corresponds to TRBD1 (6 bases). The CDR3 spans 12 residues. Germline lookup yields CDR1 MNHEY and CDR2 SVGAGI. Trimming removed 7 bases from V and 4 bases from J, with 11 bases in between. CDR3 DNA: TGTGCCAGCAAACAGGGTAATTACGAGCAGTACTTC. It codes for CASKQGNYEQYF.

The CDR3 DNA sequence: TGTGCCAGCAGCCCATGGGGGGTCGGAGATGGCTACACCTTC. Amino acids: CASSPWGVGDGYTF. This chain links TRBV11-2 with TRBJ1-2; TRBD1 is a possible D gene (5 bases). This CDR3 is 14 amino acids long. Germline lookup yields CDR1 SGHAT and CDR2 FQNNGV. Deletions cut 5 bases from V and 6 bases from J, with 16 bases between.

This chain uses TRBV5-1 with TRBJ1-1; tentatively, D is TRBD1 (6 bases). Germline CDR1 is SGHRS and CDR2 is YFSETQ. V was trimmed by 2 bases and J by 3 bases, leaving 17 bases between them. This CDR3 has 16 amino acids. The CDR3 loop is CASSLNRVLGDTEAFF. CDR3 coding DNA: TGCGCCAGCAGCTTAAACAGGGTCCTCGGCGACACTGAAGCTTTCTTT.

The CDR3 is CASSLREGAQGDTQYF. The CDR3 nucleotides read TGTGCCAGCAGCTTACGAGAGGGGGCCCAGGGAGATACGCAGTATTTT. This chain connects TRBV11-2 to TRBJ2-3; 7 nucleotides align to TRBD1. From germline, CDR1 is SGHAT and CDR2 FQNNGV. The V segment lost 2 bases and the J segment 5 bases; nucleotides outside the gene matches: 10. CDR3 size: 16 residues.

The chain is built from TRBV2 and TRBJ2-7; perhaps TRBD1 as D (5 bases). V dropped 1 base and J dropped 2 bases, with 12 bases sitting between them. This CDR3 is built from 15 residues. Germline CDR1 reads SNHLY; CDR2 reads FYNNEI. CDR3 DNA: TGTGCCAGCAGTGAAGTTGGGGCGATACCCTACGAGCAGTACTTC. It codes for CASSEVGAIPYEQYF.

The chain recombines TRBV11-2 with TRBJ2-1, with D tentatively TRBD1 (5 bases). CDR1 SGHAT and CDR2 FQNNGV come from the germline V gene. The CDR3 runs 15 residues. Trimming removed 1 base from V and 6 bases from J, with 13 bases in between. This CDR3 is CASSLVALRGNEQFF. The CDR3 DNA follows: TGTGCCAGCAGCTTAGTAGCACTTAGGGGCAATGAGCAGTTCTTC.

The V and J genes are TRBV7-8 and TRBJ2-7, with D possibly matching TRBD1 (5 bases). The CDR3 extends over 12 amino acids. V was shortened by 4 bases and J by 4 bases, with 8 bases between the two germline ends. Per the germline V gene, CDR1 is SGHVS and CDR2 is FQNEAQ. Here the CDR3 reads CASSSDKYEQYF. The CDR3 DNA follows: TGTGCCAGCAGCTCGGACAAATACGAGCAGTACTTC.